Below, 21 T cell receptor beta chains from the same sample are listed, as sequenced in a study of shared clonotypes between healthy human individuals. Only in-frame clones appear in the TCRdb table, and some are missing; sequencing was by immunoSEQ multiplex PCR. Among 600,000 or so clones listed, 95% were seen once. CD8 cells regarded as naive lacked CD45RO, were positively chosen for CCR7, and omitted terminally differentiated effector memory CD45RA+ cells. The sample taken for sequencing was naive CD8+ T cells sorted from blood. The receptors stem from a woman in her twenties or thirties in good health.

The V and J genes are TRBV4-1 and TRBJ2-3, with a possible D match to TRBD2 (6 bases). Between the trimmed V and J ends, which lost 5 bases and 3 bases, there was a span of 18 bases. The germline gives CDR1 MGHRA, CDR2 YSYEKL. The CDR3 runs 16 residues. The chain's CDR3 is CASSLTGTSKTDTQYF. The CDR3 nucleotides read TGCGCCAGCAGCTTGACCGGGACTTCGAAAACAGATACGCAGTATTTT.

The V gene is TRBV12-1, the J gene TRBJ1-5. TRBV12-1 constitutes a pseudogene. The CDR3 runs to 16 residues. The CDR3 nucleotides read TGTGCCAGCACCGGGAGGAAGGGGGATAGCAATCAGCCCCAGCATTTT. Amino acids: CASTGRKGDSNQPQHF.

This clone was counted once. The chain is built from TRBV7-9 and TRBJ2-1; 10 bases align to TRBD1. V lost 4 bases to trimming and J lost 3 bases; unmatched junction nucleotides: 3. Germline V gives CDR1 SEHNR, CDR2 FQNEAQ (reference sequence). This CDR3 region has 15 residues. CDR3 protein: CASSSGTGDYNEQFF. DNA of the CDR3: TGTGCCAGCAGCTCCGGGACAGGGGACTACAATGAGCAGTTCTTC.

V and J are TRBV29-1 and TRBJ1-2; 8 bases map to TRBD1. Germline lookup yields CDR1 SQVTM and CDR2 ANQGSEA. Unmatched junction bases numbered 8, after V lost 4 bases and J lost 7 bases. The CDR3 is 13 amino acids. This CDR3 reads CSVGLQGVVGYTF. The CDR3 DNA sequence: TGCAGCGTTGGGCTACAGGGGGTGGTTGGCTACACCTTC. Full variable domain (outside the CDR3, taken from reference TRBV29-1 and TRBJ1-2): SAVISQKPSRDICQRGTSLTIQCQVDSQVTMMFWYRQQPGQSLTLIATANQGSEATYESGFVIDKFPISRPNLTFSTLTVSNMSPEDSSIYLCSVGLQGVVGYTFGSGTRLTVV.

The J gene is TRBJ1-2, the V gene TRBV27; D remains ambiguous. Trimming left V 10 bases short and J 7 bases short, with 16 bases between. The CDR3 consists of 12 residues. Germline V gene sequence: CDR1 MNHEY, CDR2 SMNVEV (reference sequence). The CDR3, as DNA: TGTGCCACCAGAGGTATCGGGCCTGGCTACACCTTC. Translating gives CATRGIGPGYTF.

The chain couples TRBV28 to TRBJ2-1; D uncertain. The germline CDR1 and CDR2 sequences are MDHEN and SYDVKM. The ends were cut back, 6 bases at V and 8 bases at J, with 11 bases in the middle. The CDR3 is 12 residues long. The CDR3 sequence is CASSGPWDEQFF. The CDR3 coding sequence is TGTGCCAGCAGCGGACCGTGGGATGAGCAGTTCTTC.

This chain connects TRBV7-6 to TRBJ2-2, with no clear D. The CDR3 is 17 amino acids. Trimming removed 5 bases from V and 6 bases from J, with 22 bases in between. Germline lookup yields CDR1 SGHVS and CDR2 FNYEAQ. This CDR3 reads CASSKGFAGGTAGELFF. The DNA of the CDR3 is TGTGCCAGCAGCAAGGGTTTTGCCGGCGGTACGGCCGGGGAGCTGTTTTTT.

This clone was picked up one time. This chain links TRBV7-9 with TRBJ2-5; 9 bases agree with TRBD2. The CDR3 totals 14 residues. In germline, CDR1 is SEHNR, CDR2 FQNEAQ (reference sequence). V gave up 2 bases and J gave up 5 bases; unmatched junction bases: 3. CDR3 protein: CASSLRAGGETQYF. Here the CDR3 DNA reads TGTGCCAGCAGCTTACGCGCGGGAGGGGAGACCCAGTACTTC.

This chain connects TRBV27 to TRBJ2-7; TRBD2 agrees at 9 bases. The trim removed 6 bases at V and 3 bases at J, leaving 9 bases unmatched. The germline CDR1 and CDR2 sequences are MNHEY and SMNVEV (reference sequence). The length of the CDR3 is 15 residues. The CDR3 loop reads CASSFLAGNYYEQYF. CDR3 sequence (DNA): TGTGCCAGCAGCTTTCTAGCGGGGAATTACTACGAGCAGTACTTC.

The chain is built from TRBV5-4 and TRBJ2-7; TRBD1 is a possible D gene (6 bases). Looked up from germline, CDR1 is SGHNT and CDR2 is YYREEE (reference sequence). The V gene lost 4 bases and the J gene lost 5 bases, with 16 bases spanning the gap. The CDR3 totals 14 residues. CDR3 sequence: CASSAYRVTDEQYF. The CDR3 coding sequence is TGTGCCAGCAGCGCATACAGGGTTACCGACGAGCAGTACTTC. Based on the CDR3 plus reference TRBV5-4 and TRBJ2-7, the full variable domain is ETGVTQSPTHLIKTRGQQVTLRCSSQSGHNTVSWYQQALGQGPQFIFQYYREEENGRGNFPPRFSGLQFPNYSSELNVNALELDDSALYLCASSAYRVTDEQYFGPGTRLTVT.

V and J are TRBV4-1 and TRBJ2-5; a possible D gene is TRBD2 (6 bases). Trimming pared 4 bases from V and 1 base from J, leaving 16 bases between. The CDR3 spans 16 residues. From germline, CDR1 is MGHRA and CDR2 YSYEKL. The CDR3 region is CASSPRGEKSQETQYF. CDR3 sequence (DNA): TGCGCCAGCAGCCCGCGGGGAGAGAAATCCCAAGAGACCCAGTACTTC.

The J gene is TRBJ1-4, the V gene TRBV4-1; D unresolved. Germline V gene sequence: CDR1 MGHRA, CDR2 YSYEKL. The V end lost 4 bases, the J end lost 7 bases, and 16 bases lay between the germline ends. The CDR3 totals 15 residues. The CDR3 coding sequence is TGCGCCAGCAGCCTGCTGGCAGCCAGTGGTGAAAAACTGTTTTTT. Protein: CASSLLAASGEKLFF.

The chain uses TRBV14 and TRBJ2-7; TRBD1 matches 10 bases. This CDR3 contains 14 residues. Trimming at V came to 4 bases and at J to 2 bases, leaving 2 bases not matched to a gene. The germline CDR1 and CDR2 sequences are SGHDN and FVKESK. The CDR3 DNA reads TGTGCCAGCAGCCCGACAGGGGGCCCCTACGAGCAGTACTTC. Residues: CASSPTGGPYEQYF.

The chain joins TRBV5-1 to TRBJ2-7; possible D gene TRBD1, 6 bases. V lost 0 bases and J 4 bases, leaving 17 bases between the germline ends. Germline assignment: CDR1 SGHRS and CDR2 YFSETQ. The CDR3 has 16 residues. CDR3: CASSLASTGQEYEQYF. CDR3 nucleotide sequence: TGCGCCAGCAGCTTGGCCTCGACAGGACAAGAGTACGAGCAGTACTTC.

The J gene is TRBJ2-7, the V gene TRBV7-7, with D possibly TRBD2 on 5 matching bases. The length of the CDR3 is 15 residues. Germline V gene sequence: CDR1 SSHAT, CDR2 FNYEAQ (reference sequence). V was shortened by 6 bases and J by 1 base, with 16 bases between the two germline ends. The CDR3 loop is CASSLSGDGSYEQYF. The CDR3, as DNA: TGTGCCAGCAGTCTGAGCGGAGACGGTTCCTACGAGCAGTACTTC.

This clone has a single count. This chain joins TRBV27 and TRBJ2-7, with no clear D. This CDR3 has 15 residues. Germline V gene sequence: CDR1 MNHEY, CDR2 SMNVEV (reference sequence). Trimming left V 6 bases short and J 2 bases short, with 17 bases between. CDR3 amino acids: CASSPFPDKTYEQYF. The CDR3 DNA sequence: TGTGCCAGCAGCCCCTTTCCCGACAAAACCTACGAGCAGTACTTC.

V usage is TRBV4-1 and J usage is TRBJ2-1, with D hard to call. The germline V gene encodes CDR1 MGHRA and CDR2 YSYEKL. The CDR3 loop spans 17 amino acids. V lost 1 base and J lost 2, with 15 bases in between. CDR3: CASSQVSGPDPYNEQFF. DNA for the CDR3: TGCGCCAGCAGCCAAGTCTCTGGTCCAGACCCCTACAATGAGCAGTTCTTC.

The chain is built from TRBV5-6 and TRBJ1-4; no firm D call. Germline V gives CDR1 SGHDT, CDR2 YYEEEE. V was shortened by 4 bases and J by 0 bases, with 10 bases between the two germline ends. The CDR3 has 15 amino acids. CDR3 region: CASSGRTATNEKLFF. The CDR3 DNA sequence: TGTGCCAGCAGCGGAAGGACTGCAACTAATGAAAAACTGTTTTTT.

The chain combines TRBV4-1 with TRBJ1-3, with D tentatively TRBD1 (6 bases). CDR3 length: 17 residues. V dropped 1 base and J dropped 4 bases, with 17 bases sitting between them. Germline V lookup: CDR1 MGHRA, CDR2 YSYEKL. The CDR3 protein is CASSQVGRTELGNTIYF. The DNA of the CDR3 is TGCGCCAGCAGCCAAGTCGGCCGGACAGAGTTAGGAAACACCATATATTTT.

The chain combines TRBV19 with TRBJ2-7; the D call may be TRBD1 or TRBD2 (6 bases each). The CDR3 runs 14 residues. Germline V gene data show CDR1 as LNHDA and CDR2 as SQIVND (reference sequence). V shed 4 bases and J shed 2 bases, with 12 bases lying between them. This CDR3 reads CASSTRGETYEQYF. The CDR3 nucleotides read TGTGCCAGTAGTACGAGGGGGGAAACCTACGAGCAGTACTTC.

The V call is TRBV7-8, the J call TRBJ2-7; D is ambiguous. The CDR3 contains 15 residues. CDR1 is SGHVS, CDR2 FQNEAQ, per germline. The V gene lost 1 base and the J gene lost 0 bases, with 10 bases spanning the gap. The CDR3 bases are TGTGCCAGCAGCTTAGACGCCATGAGCTCCTACGAGCAGTACTTC. Amino acids: CASSLDAMSSYEQYF. Supplemented by reference TRBV7-8 and TRBJ2-7, the full variable domain reads GAGVSQSPRYKVAKRGQDVALRCDPISGHVSLFWYQQALGQGPEFLTYFQNEAQLDKSGLPSDRFFAERPEGSVSTLKIQRTQQEDSAVYLCASSLDAMSSYEQYFGPGTRLTVT.